Listed below are T cell receptor beta chains from one sample, sequenced in a study of cytomegalovirus exposure and HLA in healthy donors. Only in-frame clones appear in the TCRdb table, and some are missing; sequencing was by immunoSEQ multiplex PCR. The sample shows about 190,000 clones, roughly three quarters of them seen only once. Sequencing input: PBMCs. The receptors were gathered from a woman aged 18-29 years in good health and CMV-seronegative. Both conserved end residues are part of each CDR3. D genes are given only for firm matches. A clone size is listed for some rows: how often the clone was seen (once, few, many), or a class if it is expanded.

v_call	d_call	cdr3_length	j_call	clone_size	cdr3_nt	cdr3_aa
TRBV28	NA	16	TRBJ2-7	NA	TGTGCCAGCACTCTAAGGGGGGGAGGGAGCTCCTACGAGCAGTACTTC	CASTLRGGGSSYEQYF
TRBV18	TRBD1	15	TRBJ1-4	once	TGTGCCAGCTCACTTGGAGGGACAGGCGGTGAAAAACTGTTTTTT	CASSLGGTGGEKLFF
TRBV28	TRBD1	14	TRBJ1-1	NA	TGTGCCAGCAGTTTACCAGGGGGTTACACTGAAGCTTTCTTT	CASSLPGGYTEAFF
TRBV27	NA	15	TRBJ2-2	few	TGTGCCAGCAGTTTTGGGCCCGGGGTCACCGGGGAGCTGTTTTTT	CASSFGPGVTGELFF
TRBV6-1	NA	12	TRBJ2-5	NA	TGTGCCAGCCTTCGGAGTGGAGAGACCCAGTACTTC	CASLRSGETQYF
TRBV4-1	NA	13	TRBJ2-1	few	TGCGCCAGCAGCCAAGCGGGAGCACAGGAGCAGTTCTTC	CASSQAGAQEQFF
TRBV19	NA	13	TRBJ2-2	once	TGTGCCAGTAGTATAAACGGTCCCGGGGAGCTGTTTTTT	CASSINGPGELFF
TRBV9	TRBD2	14	TRBJ2-7	NA	TGTGCCAGCAGCCCCGGACTAGCGGCCTACGAGCAGTACTTC	CASSPGLAAYEQYF
TRBV27	TRBD2	16	TRBJ2-2	NA	TGTGCCAGCACCCCTGGTGGCGGGGGTAGTACCGGGGAGCTGTTTTTT	CASTPGGGGSTGELFF
TRBV15	NA	16	TRBJ1-2	NA	TGTGCCACCAGCAGAGATTTTAGCTTGTCGGGCTATGGCTACACCTTC	CATSRDFSLSGYGYTF
TRBV28	TRBD1	14	TRBJ1-2	NA	TGTGCCAGCAGTTACGGGACAGTATTATATGGCTACACCTTC	CASSYGTVLYGYTF
TRBV4-3	NA	17	TRBJ2-1	NA	TGCGCCAGCAGCCAAGTGGGAGAACCGAGCTCCTACAATGAGCAGTTCTTC	CASSQVGEPSSYNEQFF
TRBV4-2	NA	13	TRBJ2-7	NA	TGTGCCAGCAGCCAAGAGAGCTCCTACGAGCAGTACTTC	CASSQESSYEQYF
TRBV6-1	NA	16	TRBJ2-1	once	TGTGCCAGCAGTGAAGCGCGTTGGGGACTCCACAATGAGCAGTTCTTC	CASSEARWGLHNEQFF
TRBV5-6	NA	15	TRBJ1-5	NA	TGTGCCAGCAGCTTTGGATTCTCCAGGGAACAGCCCCAGCATTTT	CASSFGFSREQPQHF
TRBV7-2	TRBD2	17	TRBJ2-1	NA	TGTGCCAGCAGCTCCAACCCCCCCGGGACTAGCGGCGATGAGCAGTTCTTC	CASSSNPPGTSGDEQFF
TRBV28	TRBD1	18	TRBJ1-5	few	TGTGCCAGCAGTTCCTACTTAAGACCGGGACAGTCTAATCAGCCCCAGCATTTT	CASSSYLRPGQSNQPQHF
TRBV5-8	NA	14	TRBJ2-2	NA	TGTGCCAGCAGCATGGAGGCAGGCACCGGGGAGCTGTTTTTT	CASSMEAGTGELFF
TRBV7-6	TRBD2	15	TRBJ2-1	once	TGTGCCAGCAGCTTTCTAGCGGGAGACGGAAATGAGCAGTTCTTC	CASSFLAGDGNEQFF
TRBV5-1	TRBD2	15	TRBJ2-7	once	TGCGCCAGCAGCTTGGATACGGGAGGGCCGTTCGAGCAGTACTTC	CASSLDTGGPFEQYF
TRBV11-1	NA	14	TRBJ1-5	NA	TGTGCCAGCAGCCAGACAGGTAGCAATCAGCCCCAGCATTTT	CASSQTGSNQPQHF
TRBV28	TRBD1	15	TRBJ1-1	NA	TGTGCCAGCAGCCCAGACAGGGGGTATGGAACTGAAGCTTTCTTT	CASSPDRGYGTEAFF
TRBV5-6	TRBD1	17	TRBJ1-5	NA	TGTGCCAGCAGCTTACAGGGGTATAACGATAACAATCAGCCCCAGCATTTT	CASSLQGYNDNNQPQHF
TRBV27	TRBD1	15	TRBJ1-5	NA	TGTGCCAGCAGTCTCAGGGGGCAGAGCAATCAGCCCCAGCATTTT	CASSLRGQSNQPQHF
TRBV19	TRBD1	15	TRBJ1-2	NA	TGTGCCAGTATTGTCTCGGCGGGACAGCTTTATGGCTACACCTTC	CASIVSAGQLYGYTF
TRBV30	NA	12	TRBJ1-1	NA	TGTGCCTGGAACTACATACTCAGCGGGGCTTTCTTT	CAWNYILSGAFF
TRBV28	NA	16	TRBJ1-5	NA	TGTGCCAGCAGCCCTTCCGGGTACCCAGGGCATCAGCCCCAGCATTTT	CASSPSGYPGHQPQHF
TRBV7-7	NA	15	TRBJ2-5	NA	TGTGCTAGCAGCTTCCGCGGGGCCGGAGGAGAGACCCAGTACTTC	CASSFRGAGGETQYF
TRBV5-6	NA	13	TRBJ1-1	NA	TGTGCCAGCAGCTTGAAACAGGGATCTGAAGCTTTTTTT	CASSLKQGSEAFF
TRBV19	TRBD1	13	TRBJ2-7	NA	TGTGCCAGTAGTCACGGACAGGGCTACGAGCAGTACTTC	CASSHGQGYEQYF
TRBV30	NA	15	TRBJ1-3	NA	TGTGCCTGGGCCGGAAAAGGACAGTCTGGAAACACCATATATTTT	CAWAGKGQSGNTIYF
TRBV28	NA	13	TRBJ1-1	once	TGTGCCAGCAGCAGGGCAGGGTCCACTGAAGCTTTCTTT	CASSRAGSTEAFF
TRBV11-2	TRBD1	15	TRBJ1-5	NA	TGTGCCAGCAGCTCACTGACAGGGCGCGATCAGCCCCAGCATTTT	CASSSLTGRDQPQHF
TRBV9	NA	15	TRBJ2-1	NA	TGTGCCAGCAGCGTATCTGGACAGTCCTACAATGAGCAGTTCTTC	CASSVSGQSYNEQFF
TRBV19	TRBD1	15	TRBJ2-7	NA	TGTGCCAGTAGTATTCGCGGGACAGGGGTCCACGAGCAGTACTTC	CASSIRGTGVHEQYF
TRBV10-3	NA	15	TRBJ2-7	NA	TGTGCCATCAGTGAGTCCCAAGGCCAGGGCTACGAGCAGTACTTC	CAISESQGQGYEQYF
TRBV2	TRBD1	15	TRBJ1-3	NA	TGTGCCAGCAGAAGTACAGGGGTTCCTGGAAACACCATATATTTT	CASRSTGVPGNTIYF
TRBV5-8	NA	14	TRBJ1-5	NA	TGTGCCAGCAGCTTTGGAGTCGGCAATCAGCCCCAGCATTTT	CASSFGVGNQPQHF
TRBV15	NA	15	TRBJ2-7	NA	TGTGCCACCAGCAGAGTTCCTACAGGAGCCTACGAGCAGTACTTC	CATSRVPTGAYEQYF
TRBV2	NA	13	TRBJ1-1	few	TGTGCCAGCAGTGAAGCCAGGGCGGCTGAAGCTTTCTTT	CASSEARAAEAFF
TRBV10-3	TRBD1	14	TRBJ1-5	NA	TGTGCCATCAGTGACGGACAGGGGATTCAGCCCCAGCATTTT	CAISDGQGIQPQHF
TRBV9	TRBD2	15	TRBJ2-3	NA	TGTGCCAGCAGCGCCTTGACTAGCGGGAAAGATACGCAGTATTTT	CASSALTSGKDTQYF
TRBV29-1	NA	14	TRBJ1-1	NA	TGCAGCACCCCATTCAAGGGAGTGGGCACTGAAGCTTTCTTT	CSTPFKGVGTEAFF
TRBV2	TRBD1	15	TRBJ1-6	once	TGTGCCAGCAGGATCGACAGGGGAGCTATTACACCCCTCCACTTT	CASRIDRGAITPLHF
TRBV30	TRBD1	15	TRBJ2-1	NA	TGTGCCGGGGGACAGGGGAGGCTGCGGGTAAATGAGCAGTTCTTC	CAGGQGRLRVNEQFF
TRBV9	TRBD2	15	TRBJ2-7	NA	TGTGCCAGCAGCGCAGGGACTAGCGTTTCCCACGAGCAGTACTTC	CASSAGTSVSHEQYF
TRBV6-1	NA	13	TRBJ1-3	NA	TGTGCCAGCTTCTTGTTCTCTGGAAACACCATATATTTT	CASFLFSGNTIYF
TRBV27	NA	13	TRBJ1-2	NA	TGTGCCAGCAGACGGACAGACAACTATGGCTACACCTTC	CASRRTDNYGYTF
TRBV18	NA	15	TRBJ2-6	few	TGTGCCAGCTCACCGGAGTTCACTGGGGCCAACGTCCTGACTTTC	CASSPEFTGANVLTF
TRBV27	NA	15	TRBJ2-1	once	TGTGCCAGCAGTCCGTCATTTGGGCCCTACAATGAGCAGTTCTTC	CASSPSFGPYNEQFF